One T cell receptor beta chain is described in this entry. Antigen: not known. CDR1 and CDR2 (germline): MRHNA, SNTAGT. Trimming took 3 bases from V and 0 from J, leaving 10 bases between them. This CDR3 has 15 amino acids. These data come from a study of radiotherapy plus CTLA-4 blockade in lung cancer. The data were produced by immunoSEQ multiplex PCR, yet TCRdb's version contains in-frame clones alone and is incomplete. The sample has 81,000 or so clones; 70% to 90% are singletons. General study findings and limits: Blood-borne expansion of tumor-derived TCR clones followed radiotherapy plus ipilimumab.

The clonotype originates from a human donor with non-small cell lung cancer who had stable disease on radiotherapy plus ipilimumab. The chain employs TRBV6-4 and TRBJ2-3, with D possibly TRBD2 on 5 matching bases. The sequences come from peripheral blood, collected from a patient treated with radiotherapy plus ipilimumab. CDR3 protein: CASSEGGRSTDTQYF. In nucleotides, the CDR3 is TGTGCCAGCAGTGAAGGCGGGCGGAGCACAGATACGCAGTATTTT.